This TCR beta chain was observed in a study of neurological immune-mediated disorders. Template-switch 5'RACE cDNA synthesis added a 10-nucleotide unique molecular identifier. TCRdb called the 5' RACE reads again in MiXCR, with one record for every CDR3 protein. The table records 50,000 or so distinct CDR3 sequences, roughly 17% of them present only once. In this sample, this clonotype turned up many times. Trimming removed 1 base from V and 6 bases from J; junction bases left unmatched: 5. CDR1 and CDR2 (germline): SGHTA, FQGTGA. This CDR3 is built from 14 residues. This clonotype was obtained from a man in his sixties in good health. The gene calls are TRBV7-3 and TRBJ1-2; TRBD1 matches at 7 bases. Sequencing used PBMCs. CDR3 residues: CASSLNRGTDGYTF. The CDR3 nucleotides read TGTGCCAGCAGCTTAAACAGGGGCACGGATGGCTACACCTTC.